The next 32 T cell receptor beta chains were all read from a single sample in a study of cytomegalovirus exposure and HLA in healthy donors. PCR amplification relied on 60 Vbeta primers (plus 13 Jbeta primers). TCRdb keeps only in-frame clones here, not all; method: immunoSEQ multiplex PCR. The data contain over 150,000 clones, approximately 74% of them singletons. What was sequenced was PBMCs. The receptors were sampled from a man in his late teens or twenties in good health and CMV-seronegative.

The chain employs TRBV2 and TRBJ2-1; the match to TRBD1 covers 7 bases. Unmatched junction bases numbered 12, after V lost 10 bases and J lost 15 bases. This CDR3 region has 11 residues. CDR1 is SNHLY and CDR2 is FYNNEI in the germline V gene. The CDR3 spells CATRGTETGFF. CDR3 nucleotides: TGTGCCACCAGGGGGACGGAGACAGGGTTCTTC.

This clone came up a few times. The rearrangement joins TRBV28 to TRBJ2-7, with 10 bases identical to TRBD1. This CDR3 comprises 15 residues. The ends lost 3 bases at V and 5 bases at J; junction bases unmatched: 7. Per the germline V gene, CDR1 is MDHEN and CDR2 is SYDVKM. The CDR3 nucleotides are TGTGCCAGCAGTTTGGGACAGGGGCGACAGAACGAGCAGTACGTC. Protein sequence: CASSLGQGRQNEQYV.

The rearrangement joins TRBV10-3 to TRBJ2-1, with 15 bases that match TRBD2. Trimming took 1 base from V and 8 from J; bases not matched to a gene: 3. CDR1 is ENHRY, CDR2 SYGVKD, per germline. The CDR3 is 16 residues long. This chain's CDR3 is CAISEWGLAGGDEQFF. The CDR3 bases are TGTGCCATCAGTGAGTGGGGACTAGCGGGGGGAGATGAGCAGTTCTTC.

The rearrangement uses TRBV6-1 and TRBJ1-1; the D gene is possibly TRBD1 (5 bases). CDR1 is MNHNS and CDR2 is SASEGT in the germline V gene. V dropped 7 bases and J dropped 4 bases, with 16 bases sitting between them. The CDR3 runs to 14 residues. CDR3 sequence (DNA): TGTGCCAGCACCCGGGGAGGGGAGGGCACTGAAGCTTTCTTT. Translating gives CASTRGGEGTEAFF.

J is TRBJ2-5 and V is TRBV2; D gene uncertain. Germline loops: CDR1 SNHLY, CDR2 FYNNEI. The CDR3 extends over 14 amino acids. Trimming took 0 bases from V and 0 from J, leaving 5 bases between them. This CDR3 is CASSEAVYQETQYF. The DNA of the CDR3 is TGTGCCAGCAGTGAAGCCGTGTACCAAGAGACCCAGTACTTC.

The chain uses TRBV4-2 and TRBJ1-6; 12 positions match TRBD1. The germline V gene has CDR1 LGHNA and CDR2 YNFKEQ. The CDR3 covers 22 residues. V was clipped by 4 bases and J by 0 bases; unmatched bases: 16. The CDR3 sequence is CASSPGSRDRGPLSSYNSPLHF. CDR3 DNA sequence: TGTGCCAGCAGCCCCGGTTCGAGGGACAGGGGGCCACTGAGCTCCTATAATTCACCCCTCCACTTT.

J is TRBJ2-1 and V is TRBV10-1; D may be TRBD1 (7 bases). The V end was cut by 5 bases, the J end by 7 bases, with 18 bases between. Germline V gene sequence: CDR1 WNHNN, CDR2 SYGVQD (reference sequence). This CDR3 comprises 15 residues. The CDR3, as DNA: TGCGCCAGCAGTTCGCAGGGGGGAAATCAGAATGAGCAGTTCTTC. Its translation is CASSSQGGNQNEQFF.

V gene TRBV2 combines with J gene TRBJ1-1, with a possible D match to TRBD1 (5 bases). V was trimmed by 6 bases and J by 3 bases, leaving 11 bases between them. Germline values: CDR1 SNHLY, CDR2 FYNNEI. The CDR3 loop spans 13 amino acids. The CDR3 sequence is CASRGDFHTEAFF. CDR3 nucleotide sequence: TGTGCCAGCAGGGGGGACTTCCACACTGAAGCTTTCTTT.

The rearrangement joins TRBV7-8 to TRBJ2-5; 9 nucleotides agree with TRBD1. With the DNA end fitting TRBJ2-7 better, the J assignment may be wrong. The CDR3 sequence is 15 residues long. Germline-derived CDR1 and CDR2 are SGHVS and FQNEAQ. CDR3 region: CASSLADRGGDEQYF. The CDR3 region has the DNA TGTGCCAGCAGCTTGGCGGACAGGGGAGGGGACGAGCAGTACTTC.

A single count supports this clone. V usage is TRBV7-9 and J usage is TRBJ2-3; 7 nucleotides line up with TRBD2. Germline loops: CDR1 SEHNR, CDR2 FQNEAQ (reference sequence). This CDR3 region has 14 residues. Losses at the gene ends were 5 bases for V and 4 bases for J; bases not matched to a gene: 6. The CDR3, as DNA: TGTGCCAGCAGCAACAGCGGGACGGCAGATACGCAGTATTTT. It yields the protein CASSNSGTADTQYF.

DNA of the CDR3: TGTGCCAGCAGCGGGACAGGGAATCCGGAGCTGTTTTTT. It yields the protein CASSGTGNPELFF. The chain joins TRBV9 to TRBJ2-2, with 8 bases identical to TRBD1. The CDR3 runs 13 residues. Germline V gene lookup returns CDR1 SGDLS and CDR2 YYNGEE. V trimming: 3 bases; J trimming: 10 bases; junction bases outside the gene matches: 5.

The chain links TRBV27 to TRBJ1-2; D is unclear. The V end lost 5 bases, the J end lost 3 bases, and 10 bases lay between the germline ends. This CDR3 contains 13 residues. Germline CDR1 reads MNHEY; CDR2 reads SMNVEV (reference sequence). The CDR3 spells CASSLGAYYGYTF. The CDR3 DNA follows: TGTGCCAGCAGTCTCGGTGCCTACTATGGCTACACCTTC.

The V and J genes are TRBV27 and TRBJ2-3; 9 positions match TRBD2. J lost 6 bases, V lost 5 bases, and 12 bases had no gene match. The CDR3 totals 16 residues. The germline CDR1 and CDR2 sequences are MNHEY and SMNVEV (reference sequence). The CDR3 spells CASSPSSGGAGDTQYF. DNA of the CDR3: TGTGCCAGCAGTCCCAGTAGCGGGGGAGCGGGGGATACGCAGTATTTT.

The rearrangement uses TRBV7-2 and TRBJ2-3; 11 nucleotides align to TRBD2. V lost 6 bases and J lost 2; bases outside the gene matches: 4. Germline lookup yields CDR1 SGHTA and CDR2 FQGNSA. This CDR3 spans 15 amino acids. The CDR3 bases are TGTGCCAGCAGACCACTAGCGGGGGCCACAGATACGCAGTATTTT. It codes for CASRPLAGATDTQYF.

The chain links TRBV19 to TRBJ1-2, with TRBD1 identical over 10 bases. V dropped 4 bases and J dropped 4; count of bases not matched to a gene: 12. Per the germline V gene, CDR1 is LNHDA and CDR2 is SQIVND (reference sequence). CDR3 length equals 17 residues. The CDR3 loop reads CASSTPLGGQGRYGYTF. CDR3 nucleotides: TGTGCCAGTAGTACGCCCCTTGGGGGACAGGGGCGCTATGGCTACACCTTC.

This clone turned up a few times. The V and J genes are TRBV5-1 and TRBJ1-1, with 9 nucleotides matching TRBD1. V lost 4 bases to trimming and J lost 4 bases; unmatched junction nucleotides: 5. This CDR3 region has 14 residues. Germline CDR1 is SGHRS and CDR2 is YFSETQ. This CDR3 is CASSPTTGGTEAFF. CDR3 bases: TGCGCCAGCAGCCCGACGACAGGGGGCACTGAAGCTTTCTTT.

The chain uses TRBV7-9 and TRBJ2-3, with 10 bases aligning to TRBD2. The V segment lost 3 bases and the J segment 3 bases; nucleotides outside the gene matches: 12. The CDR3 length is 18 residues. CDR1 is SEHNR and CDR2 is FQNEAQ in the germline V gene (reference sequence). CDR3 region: CASSFQKRGGRSTDTQYF. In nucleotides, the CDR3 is TGTGCCAGCAGCTTTCAAAAGCGGGGGGGCCGGTCAACAGATACGCAGTATTTT.

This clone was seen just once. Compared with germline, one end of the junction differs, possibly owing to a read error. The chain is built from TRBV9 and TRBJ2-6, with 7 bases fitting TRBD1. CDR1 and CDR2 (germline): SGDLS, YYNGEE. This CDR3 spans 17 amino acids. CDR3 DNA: TGTGCCAGCAGCTCGGGACAGATTAGCTCTGGGGCCAACGGCCTGACTTTC. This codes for CASSSGQISSGANGLTF.

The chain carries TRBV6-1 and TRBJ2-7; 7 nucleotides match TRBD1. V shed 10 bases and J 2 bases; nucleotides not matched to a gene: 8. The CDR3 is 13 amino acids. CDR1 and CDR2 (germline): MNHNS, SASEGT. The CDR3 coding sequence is TGTGCCACTCGACAGGGAGTGACCTACGAGCAGTACTTC. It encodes CATRQGVTYEQYF.

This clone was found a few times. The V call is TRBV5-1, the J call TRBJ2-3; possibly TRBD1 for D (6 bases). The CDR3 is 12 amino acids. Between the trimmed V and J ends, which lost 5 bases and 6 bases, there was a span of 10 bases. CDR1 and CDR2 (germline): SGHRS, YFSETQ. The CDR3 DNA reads TGCGCCAGCAGAGGGGGACCTGATACGCAGTATTTT. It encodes CASRGGPDTQYF. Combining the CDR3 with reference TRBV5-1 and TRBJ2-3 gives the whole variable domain KAGVTQTPRYLIKTRGQQVTLSCSPISGHRSVSWYQQTPGQGLQFLFEYFSETQRNKGNFPGRFSGRQFSNSRSEMNVSTLELGDSALYLCASRGGPDTQYFGPGTRLTVL.

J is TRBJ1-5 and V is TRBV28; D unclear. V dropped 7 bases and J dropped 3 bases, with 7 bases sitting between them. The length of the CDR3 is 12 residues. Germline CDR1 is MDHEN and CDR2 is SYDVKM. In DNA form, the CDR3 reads TGTGCCAGCACCTCCCCCAATCAGCCCCAGCATTTT. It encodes CASTSPNQPQHF.

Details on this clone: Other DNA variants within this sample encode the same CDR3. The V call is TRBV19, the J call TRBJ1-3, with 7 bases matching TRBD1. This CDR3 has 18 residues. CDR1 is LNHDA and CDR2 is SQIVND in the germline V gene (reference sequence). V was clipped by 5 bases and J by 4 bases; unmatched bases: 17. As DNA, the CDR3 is TGTGCCAGTAGTGCACAGGGGTTCGGAGGCCCCTCCGGAAACACCATATATTTT. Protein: CASSAQGFGGPSGNTIYF.

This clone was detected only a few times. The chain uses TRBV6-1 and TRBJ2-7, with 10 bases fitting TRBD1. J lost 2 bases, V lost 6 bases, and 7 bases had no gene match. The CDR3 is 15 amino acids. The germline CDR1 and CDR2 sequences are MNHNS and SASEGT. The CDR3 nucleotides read TGTGCCAGCAGACCTATTGGGACAGGGGCCTACGAGCAGTACTTC. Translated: CASRPIGTGAYEQYF.

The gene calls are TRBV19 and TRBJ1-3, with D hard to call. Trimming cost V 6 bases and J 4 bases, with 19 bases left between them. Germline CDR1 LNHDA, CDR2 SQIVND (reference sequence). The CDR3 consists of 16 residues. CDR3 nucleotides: TGTGCCAGTAGCTCTAATCGGCAGCGGGGAGGAAACACCATATATTTT. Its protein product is CASSSNRQRGGNTIYF.

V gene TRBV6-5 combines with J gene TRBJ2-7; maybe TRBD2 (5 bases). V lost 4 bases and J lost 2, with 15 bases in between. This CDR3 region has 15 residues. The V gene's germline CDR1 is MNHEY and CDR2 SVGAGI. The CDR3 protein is CASSSQRGFAYEQYF. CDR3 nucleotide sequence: TGTGCCAGCAGTTCACAACGGGGATTCGCCTACGAGCAGTACTTC.

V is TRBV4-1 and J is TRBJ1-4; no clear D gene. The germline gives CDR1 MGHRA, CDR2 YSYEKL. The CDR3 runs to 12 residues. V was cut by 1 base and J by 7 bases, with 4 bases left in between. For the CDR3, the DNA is TGCGCCAGCAGCCAAGGACTTGAAAAACTGTTTTTT. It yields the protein CASSQGLEKLFF.

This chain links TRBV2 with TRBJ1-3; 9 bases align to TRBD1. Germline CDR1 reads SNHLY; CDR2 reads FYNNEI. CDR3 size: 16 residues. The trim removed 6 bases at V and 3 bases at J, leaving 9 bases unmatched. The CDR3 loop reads CASRLTGTGYGNTIYF. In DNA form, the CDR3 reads TGTGCCAGCAGACTAACCGGGACAGGGTATGGAAACACCATATATTTT.

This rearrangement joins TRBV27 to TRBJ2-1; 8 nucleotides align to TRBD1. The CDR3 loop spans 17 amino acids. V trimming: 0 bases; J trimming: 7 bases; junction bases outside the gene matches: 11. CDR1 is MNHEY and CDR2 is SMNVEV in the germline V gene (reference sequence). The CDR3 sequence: CASSLSVLTGVRNEQFF. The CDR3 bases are TGTGCCAGCAGTTTATCGGTTCTGACAGGGGTTCGGAATGAGCAGTTCTTC.

The CDR3 region is CASSSIPGLDSRNEQYF. CDR3 bases: TGTGCCAGCAGCTCCATCCCGGGGTTGGACAGCCGCAACGAGCAGTACTTC. The chain uses TRBV11-1 and TRBJ2-7; TRBD1 is a possible D gene (6 bases). CDR3 length: 17 amino acids. V shed 4 bases and J shed 5 bases, with 24 bases lying between them. Per germline, CDR1 SGHAT and CDR2 FQDESV (reference sequence).

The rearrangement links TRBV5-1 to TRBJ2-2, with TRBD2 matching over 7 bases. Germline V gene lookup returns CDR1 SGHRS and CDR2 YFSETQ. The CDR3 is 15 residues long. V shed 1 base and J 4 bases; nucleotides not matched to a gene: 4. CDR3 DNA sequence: TGCGCCAGCAGCTTGACTAGCGAAGGCACCGGGGAGCTGTTTTTT. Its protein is CASSLTSEGTGELFF.

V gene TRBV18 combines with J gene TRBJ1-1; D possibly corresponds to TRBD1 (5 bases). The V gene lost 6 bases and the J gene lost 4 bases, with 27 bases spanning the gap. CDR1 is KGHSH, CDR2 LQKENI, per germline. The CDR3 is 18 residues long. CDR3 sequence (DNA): TGTGCCAGCTCTCCCATTCAGGCCTTCACAGGTACCGGCACTGAAGCTTTCTTT. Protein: CASSPIQAFTGTGTEAFF.

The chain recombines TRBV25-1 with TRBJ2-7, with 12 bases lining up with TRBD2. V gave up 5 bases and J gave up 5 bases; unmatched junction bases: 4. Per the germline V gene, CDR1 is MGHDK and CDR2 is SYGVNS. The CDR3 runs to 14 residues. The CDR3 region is CASSLTSGGNEQYF. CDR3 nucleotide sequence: TGTGCCAGCAGTCTGACTAGCGGGGGAAACGAGCAGTACTTC.